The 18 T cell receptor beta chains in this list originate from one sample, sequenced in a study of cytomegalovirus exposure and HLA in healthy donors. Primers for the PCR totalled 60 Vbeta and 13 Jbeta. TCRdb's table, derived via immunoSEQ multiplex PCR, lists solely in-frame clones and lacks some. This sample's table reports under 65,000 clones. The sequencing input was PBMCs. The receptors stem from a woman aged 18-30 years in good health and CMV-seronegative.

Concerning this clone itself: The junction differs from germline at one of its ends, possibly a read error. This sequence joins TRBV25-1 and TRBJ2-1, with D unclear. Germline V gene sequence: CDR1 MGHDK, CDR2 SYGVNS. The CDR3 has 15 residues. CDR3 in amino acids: CASSGPPSSDNEQFF. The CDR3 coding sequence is TGTGCCAGCAGTGGCCCACCGAGCTCCGACAATGAGCAGTTCTTC. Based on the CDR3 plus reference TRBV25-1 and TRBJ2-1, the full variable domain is EADIYQTPRYLVIGTGKKITLECSQTMGHDKMYWYQQDPGMELHLIHYSYGVNSTEKGDLSSESTVSRIRTEHFPLTLESARPSHTSQYLCASSGPPSSDNEQFFGPGTRLTVL.

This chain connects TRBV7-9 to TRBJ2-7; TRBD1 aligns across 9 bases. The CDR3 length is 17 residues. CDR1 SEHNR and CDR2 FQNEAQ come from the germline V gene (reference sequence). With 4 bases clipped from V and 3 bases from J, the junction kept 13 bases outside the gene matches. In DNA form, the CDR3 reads TGTGCCAGCAGCTGGGGATTCGCGGGACAGGGTGACTACGAGCAGTACTTC. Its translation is CASSWGFAGQGDYEQYF.

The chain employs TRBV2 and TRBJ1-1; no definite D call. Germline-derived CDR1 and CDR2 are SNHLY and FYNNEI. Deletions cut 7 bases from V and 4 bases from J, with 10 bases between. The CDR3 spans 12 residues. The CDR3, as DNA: TGTGCCAGCACAAAGGCGGCCACTGAAGCTTTCTTT. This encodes CASTKAATEAFF. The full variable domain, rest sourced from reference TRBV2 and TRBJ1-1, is EPEVTQTPSHQVTQMGQEVILRCVPISNHLYFYWYRQILGQKVEFLVSFYNNEISEKSEIFDDQFSVERPDGSNFTLKIRSTKLEDSAMYFCASTKAATEAFFGQGTRLTVV.

The CDR3 region is CASSLEEARGYTF. In DNA form, the CDR3 reads TGTGCCAGCAGCTTGGAAGAGGCGAGAGGCTACACCTTC. V is TRBV5-4 and J is TRBJ1-2; D gene unclear. The germline CDR1 and CDR2 sequences are SGHNT and YYREEE (reference sequence). V was shortened by 0 bases and J by 8 bases, with 11 bases between the two germline ends. The CDR3 has 13 amino acids.

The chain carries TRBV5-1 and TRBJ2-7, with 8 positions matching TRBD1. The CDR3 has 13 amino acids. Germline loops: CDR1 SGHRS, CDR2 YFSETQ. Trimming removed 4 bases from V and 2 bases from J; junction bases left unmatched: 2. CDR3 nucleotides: TGCGCCAGCAGCCTGGACAGGGCCTACGAGCAGTACTTC. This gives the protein CASSLDRAYEQYF.

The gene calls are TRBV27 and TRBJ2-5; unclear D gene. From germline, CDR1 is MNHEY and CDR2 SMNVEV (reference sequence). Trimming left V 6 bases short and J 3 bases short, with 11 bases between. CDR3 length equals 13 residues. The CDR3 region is CASRRTVEETQYF. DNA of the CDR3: TGTGCCAGCAGGAGAACAGTGGAAGAGACCCAGTACTTC.

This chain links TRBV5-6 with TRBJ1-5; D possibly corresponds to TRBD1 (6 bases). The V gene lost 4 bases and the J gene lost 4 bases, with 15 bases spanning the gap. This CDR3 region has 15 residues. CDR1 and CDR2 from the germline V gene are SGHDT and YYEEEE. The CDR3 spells CASSLGGGPNQPQHF. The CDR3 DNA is TGTGCCAGCAGCCTGGGCGGGGGCCCGAATCAGCCCCAGCATTTT.

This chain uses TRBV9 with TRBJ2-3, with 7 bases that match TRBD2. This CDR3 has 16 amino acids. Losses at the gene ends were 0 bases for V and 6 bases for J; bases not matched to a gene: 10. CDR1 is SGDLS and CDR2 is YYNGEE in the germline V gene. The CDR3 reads CASSVVALAGVDTQYF. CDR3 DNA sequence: TGTGCCAGCAGCGTAGTAGCGCTGGCGGGGGTGGATACGCAGTATTTT.

The CDR3 DNA sequence: TGTGCCACCGGGGACCTAGCGGGGACCCAAGAGACCCAGTACTTC. Translating it yields CATGDLAGTQETQYF. The chain employs TRBV28 and TRBJ2-5; 9 bases line up with TRBD2. The CDR3 contains 15 residues. Germline loops: CDR1 MDHEN, CDR2 SYDVKM. Trimming at V came to 10 bases and at J to 1 base, leaving 10 bases not matched to a gene.

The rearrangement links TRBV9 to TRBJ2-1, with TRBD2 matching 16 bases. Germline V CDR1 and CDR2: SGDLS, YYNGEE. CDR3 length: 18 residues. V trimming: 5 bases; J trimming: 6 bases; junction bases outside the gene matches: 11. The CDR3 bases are TGTGCCAGCAGGCCTAAGGGACTAGCGGGAGGGGGCCTCAATGAGCAGTTCTTC. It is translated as CASRPKGLAGGGLNEQFF.

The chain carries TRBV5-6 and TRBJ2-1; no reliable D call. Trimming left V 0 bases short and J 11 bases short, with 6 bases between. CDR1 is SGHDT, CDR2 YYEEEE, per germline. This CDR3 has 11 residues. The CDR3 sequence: CASSLATQQFF. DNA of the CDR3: TGTGCCAGCAGCTTGGCGACACAGCAGTTCTTC.

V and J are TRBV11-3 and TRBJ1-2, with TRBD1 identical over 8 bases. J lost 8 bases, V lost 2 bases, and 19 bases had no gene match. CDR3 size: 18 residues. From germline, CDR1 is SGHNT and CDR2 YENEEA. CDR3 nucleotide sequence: TGTGCCAGCAGCTTAAACCTTCGGACAGGGAGTGCGGTATACGGCTACACCTTC. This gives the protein CASSLNLRTGSAVYGYTF.

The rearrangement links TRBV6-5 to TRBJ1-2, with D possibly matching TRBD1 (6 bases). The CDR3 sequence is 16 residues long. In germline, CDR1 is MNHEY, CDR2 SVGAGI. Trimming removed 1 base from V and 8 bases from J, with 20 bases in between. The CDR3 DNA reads TGTGCCAGCAGTTACTTGCGATCCGAGGGGGTAGAAGGCTACACCTTC. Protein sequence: CASSYLRSEGVEGYTF.

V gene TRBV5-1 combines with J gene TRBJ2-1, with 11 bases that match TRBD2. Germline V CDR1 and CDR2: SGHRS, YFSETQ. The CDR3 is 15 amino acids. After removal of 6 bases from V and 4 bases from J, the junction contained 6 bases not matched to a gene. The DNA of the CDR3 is TGCGCCAGCAACCCGACTAGCGGGATGTACAATGAGCAGTTCTTC. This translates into CASNPTSGMYNEQFF. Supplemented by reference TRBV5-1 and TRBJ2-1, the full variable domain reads KAGVTQTPRYLIKTRGQQVTLSCSPISGHRSVSWYQQTPGQGLQFLFEYFSETQRNKGNFPGRFSGRQFSNSRSEMNVSTLELGDSALYLCASNPTSGMYNEQFFGPGTRLTVL.

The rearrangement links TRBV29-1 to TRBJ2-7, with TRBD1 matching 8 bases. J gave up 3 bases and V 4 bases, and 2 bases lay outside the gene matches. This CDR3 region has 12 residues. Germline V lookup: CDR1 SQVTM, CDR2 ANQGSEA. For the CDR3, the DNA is TGCAGCGTTGCAGGACAGGGCTACGAGCAGTACTTC. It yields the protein CSVAGQGYEQYF.

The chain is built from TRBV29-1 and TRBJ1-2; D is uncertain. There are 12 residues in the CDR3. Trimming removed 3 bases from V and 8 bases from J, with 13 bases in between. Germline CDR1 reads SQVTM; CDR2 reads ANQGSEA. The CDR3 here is CSVDGGVLGYTF. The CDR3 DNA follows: TGCAGCGTTGACGGCGGGGTCCTCGGCTACACCTTC.

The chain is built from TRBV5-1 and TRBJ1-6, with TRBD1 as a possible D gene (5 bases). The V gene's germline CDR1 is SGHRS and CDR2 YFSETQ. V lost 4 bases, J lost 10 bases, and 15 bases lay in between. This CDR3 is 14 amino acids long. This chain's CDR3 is CASSAGGYRSPLHF. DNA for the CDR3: TGCGCCAGCAGCGCCGGGGGGTACCGCTCACCCCTCCACTTT. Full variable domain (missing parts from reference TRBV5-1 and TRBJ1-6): KAGVTQTPRYLIKTRGQQVTLSCSPISGHRSVSWYQQTPGQGLQFLFEYFSETQRNKGNFPGRFSGRQFSNSRSEMNVSTLELGDSALYLCASSAGGYRSPLHFGNGTRLTVT.

For the CDR3, the DNA is TGTGCCAGCGGCAACAGGGGCCCATTCTATGGCTACACCTTC. The encoded protein is CASGNRGPFYGYTF. The chain couples TRBV27 to TRBJ1-2, with 7 positions matching TRBD1. V dropped 8 bases and J dropped 4; count of bases not matched to a gene: 10. Germline V gene lookup returns CDR1 MNHEY and CDR2 SMNVEV (reference sequence). This CDR3 is built from 14 residues.